These 4 T cell receptor beta chains originate from one sample sequenced in a study of tumor-infiltrating lymphocytes in primary liver carcinoma. A constant-region primer served to make TCR beta cDNA from roughly 460 ng total RNA. Libraries for TCR beta were built through three nested multiplex PCR rounds, which together made up a slightly modified ARM-PCR procedure. The first two PCR rounds, around 10 cycles each, used TRBV1-TRBV30 forward primers and a C-beta reverse primer. TCRdb redid the calling of the multiplex PCR reads with MiXCR, one entry per CDR3 protein. The sample yields under 200,000 distinct CDR3 sequences, around four fifths seen once. Bulk tissue was left unsorted, and RNA and DNA were co-extracted from 20-30 mg of it. Sequenced input: tumor tissue from primary liver carcinoma. The source is a man aged 35 to 55 with primary liver carcinoma and hepatitis B virus infection.

Note on this clonotype: The junction shows a germline mismatch at one end, possibly a read error. The chain joins TRBV2 to TRBJ2-7; 8 bases agree with TRBD2. The CDR3 spans 13 residues. From germline, CDR1 is SNHLY and CDR2 FYNNEI. CDR3 residues: CASSAREGYEQYF. For the CDR3, the DNA is TGTGCCAGCAGTGCCCGGGAGGGCTACGAACAGTACTTC.

About this clonotype: The junction and the germline gene differ at one end; a read error may be behind it. V gene TRBV10-3 combines with J gene TRBJ2-1, with a tentative D call TRBD2 (5 bases). From germline, CDR1 is ENHRY and CDR2 SYGVKD. This CDR3 contains 13 residues. The CDR3 DNA is TGTGCCACCGTGGCTAGCCTCCTTAATGTGCAGTTCTTC. Translating gives CATVASLLNVQFF.

The J gene is TRBJ2-7, the V gene TRBV11-3, with D unresolved. V lost 5 bases and J lost 7, with 18 bases in between. Germline V CDR1 and CDR2: SGHNT, YENEEA. This CDR3 region has 14 residues. CDR3 amino acids: CASSLGEGNYEQYF. The CDR3 DNA reads TGTGCCAGCAGCCTTGGAGAAGGGAACTATGAGCAGTACTTC. The full variable domain, with the rest looked up from reference TRBV11-3 and TRBJ2-7, is EAGVVQSPRYKIIEKKQPVAFWCNPISGHNTLYWYLQNLGQGPELLIRYENEEAVDDSQLPKDRFSAERLKGVDSTLKIQPAELGDSAVYLCASSLGEGNYEQYFGPGTRLTVT.

About this clonotype: The junction differs from germline at one of its ends, possibly a read error. V and J are TRBV29-1 and TRBJ2-5; 9 nucleotides agree with TRBD2. The CDR3 spans 16 residues. CDR1 SQVTM and CDR2 ANQGSEA come from the germline V gene. CDR3 sequence reads: CSAYTTPGLAGETQHF. The CDR3 nucleotides read TGCAGCGCCTACACGACTCCGGGATTAGCGGGAGAGACCCAGCACTTC. The full variable domain, its missing parts supplied by reference TRBV29-1 and TRBJ2-5, is SAVISQKPSRDICQRGTSLTIQCQVDSQVTMMFWYRQQPGQSLTLIATANQGSEATYESGFVIDKFPISRPNLTFSTLTVSNMSPEDSSIYLCSAYTTPGLAGETQHFGPGTRLLVL.